This entry concerns a single T cell receptor beta chain. The specificity of this receptor is unknown. Base qualities are not recorded, but no much larger clone differs from it by a single base. Sample time point, as interpreted from the label and publication: baseline before first vaccination. The sample's treatment or condition label, in plain terms: meningococcal conjugate vaccine given as trial control. The vaccinee samples were drawn from two UK trials, COV001 and COV002, one of which was a single-blind randomized controlled phase 2/3 trial testing AZD1222 (ChAdOx1 nCoV-19) in healthy adults. For TCRbeta chain sequencing, PBMC samples were collected from trial participants at day 0 and at day 28 after the second dose. CDR1 SGHVT and CDR2 SQSDAQ are derived from the germline V gene. The CDR3 spans 17 residues, from the cysteine through the phenylalanine. Solely the CDR3 DNA is kept, with 51 bases framed from the first base. V is shortened by 1 base, J by 5 bases, and the region joining them spans 21 bases.

The CDR3 regions of human TCRbeta chains were analyzed by immunosequencing. For the original study's pipeline: TCRs in the repertoires were compared against a reference library of SARS-CoV-2-specific TCRs that had been generated with the MIRA antigen-specificity platform. Breadth meant the fraction of unique TCRs that were SARS-CoV-2-associated, whereas depth meant the fraction of total T cells that were SARS-CoV-2-associated. Using the MIRA data, each spike-specific TCR was assigned both to the spike region to which the TCR was reactive and to a CD4 or CD8 class. Log10-transformed breadth and depth values were compared by one-way ANOVA with Sidak's multiple comparisons tests. Here the immuneACCESS table is served through TCRdb, limited to in-frame sequences with V and J called. Missing clones are a known gap in these copies; in checked studies unresolved V genes cover under half, and the rest lacks a known reason. The DNA was the basis for D and trimming; V, J and clone size are from that table. The table for this sample lists roughly 120,000 clones; 70% to 90% of them were counted only once. The ten largest clones capture 9.5% to 15% of the sample.

This entry belongs to a study of T cell responses to AZD1222 COVID-19 vaccine listed by TCRdb under 2021. Study-level background: TCR sequencing covered some 250 trial participants: 207 given two doses of AZD1222 and around 26 given two doses of MenACWY control vaccine. Trial participants were enrolled by age into subgroups of 18-55, 56-69 and 70-plus years, and around 140, 26 and 57 TCR-sequenced participants, respectively, were included in these subgroups.

Study-level results and caveats: Reportedly, almost half of the unique spike-specific TCRs recognized epitopes lying outside the regions that are mutated in the B.1.351 and B.1.1.7 variants. Because no samples from the day 14 peak response were available, repertoires could be characterized only after the peak T cell response. Conclusions about previously exposed vaccinees are limited, since just six AZD1222 recipients were seropositive for SARS-CoV-2 at baseline. After two AZD1222 doses, both the breadth and the depth of spike-specific TCRs were significantly higher than at day 0 and than in MenACWY recipients. Participants were mostly white British, with more females than males. The authors suggested clonal diversity may have been underestimated. The whole spike protein was spanned by vaccine-associated CD4 TCRs, and dominant responses were seen in regions 160-218 and 743-854. The 56-69-year group was small, and its depth increase did not reach significance, likely because of low power.

The TCR originated in an adult in good health. The material was peripheral blood, obtained on day 0 of MenACWY control vaccination. The chain is assembled from TRBV7-4 and TRBJ2-7, with the D gene tentatively TRBD1 or TRBD2, based on 7 matching bases in each. The CDR3 in this case is CASSLEGLADDRDEQYF. The bases read TGTGCCAGCAGCTTAGAGGGCCTAGCGGACGACAGGGACGAGCAGTACTTC.